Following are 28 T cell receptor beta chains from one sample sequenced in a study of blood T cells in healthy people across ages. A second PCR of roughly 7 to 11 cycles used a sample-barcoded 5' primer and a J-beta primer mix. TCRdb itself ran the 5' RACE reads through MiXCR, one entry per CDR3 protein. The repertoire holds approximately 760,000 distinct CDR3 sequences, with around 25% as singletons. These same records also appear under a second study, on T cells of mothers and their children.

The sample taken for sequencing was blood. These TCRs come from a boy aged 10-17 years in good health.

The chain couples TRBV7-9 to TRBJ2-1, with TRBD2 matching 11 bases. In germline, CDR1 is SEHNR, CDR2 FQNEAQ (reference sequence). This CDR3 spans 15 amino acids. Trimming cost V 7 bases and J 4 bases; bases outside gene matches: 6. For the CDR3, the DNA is TGTGCCAGCACTCTCGGGACTAGCGGATACAATGAGCAGTTCTTC. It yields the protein CASTLGTSGYNEQFF.

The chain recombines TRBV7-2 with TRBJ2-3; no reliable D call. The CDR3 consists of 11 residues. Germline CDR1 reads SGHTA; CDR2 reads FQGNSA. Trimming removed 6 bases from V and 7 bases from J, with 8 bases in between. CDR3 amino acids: CASRIHYTQYF. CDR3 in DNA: TGTGCCAGCAGGATCCATTATACGCAGTATTTT.

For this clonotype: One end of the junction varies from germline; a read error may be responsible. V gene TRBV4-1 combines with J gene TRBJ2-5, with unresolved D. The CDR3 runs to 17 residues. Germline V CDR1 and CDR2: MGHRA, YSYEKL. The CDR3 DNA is TGCGCCAGCAGCCAAGAGGTCCCGGGCTCCTACCAGGAGACCCAGTACTTC. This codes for CASSQEVPGSYQETQYF.

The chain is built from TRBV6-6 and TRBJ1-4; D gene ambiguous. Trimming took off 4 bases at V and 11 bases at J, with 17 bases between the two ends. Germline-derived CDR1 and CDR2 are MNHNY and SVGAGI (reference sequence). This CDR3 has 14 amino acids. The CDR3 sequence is CASSLIRESWKLFF. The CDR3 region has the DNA TGTGCCAGCAGTTTAATTCGGGAGTCGTGGAAACTGTTTTTT.

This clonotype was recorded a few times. CDR3 nucleotides: TGTGCCAGCAGTGCCTCCGGGACACCTCAAGAGACCCAGTACTTC. Amino acid sequence: CASSASGTPQETQYF. The chain is built from TRBV28 and TRBJ2-5; a weak D match, TRBD1 (6 bases). The CDR3 is 15 residues long. Germline assignment: CDR1 MDHEN and CDR2 SYDVKM. V was clipped by 5 bases and J by 2 bases, with 15 bases between them. Full variable domain (missing parts from reference TRBV28 and TRBJ2-5): DVKVTQSSRYLVKRTGEKVFLECVQDMDHENMFWYRQDPGLGLRLIYFSYDVKMKEKGDIPEGYSVSREKKERFSLILESASTNQTSMYLCASSASGTPQETQYFGPGTRLLVL.

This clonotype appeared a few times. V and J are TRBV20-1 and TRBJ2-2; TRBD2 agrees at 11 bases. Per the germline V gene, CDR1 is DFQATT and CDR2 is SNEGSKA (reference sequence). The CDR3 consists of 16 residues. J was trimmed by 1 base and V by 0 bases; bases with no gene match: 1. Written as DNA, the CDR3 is TGCAGTGCTAGAGAAGGGACTAGCGGGAACACCGGGGAGCTGTTTTTT. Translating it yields CSAREGTSGNTGELFF.

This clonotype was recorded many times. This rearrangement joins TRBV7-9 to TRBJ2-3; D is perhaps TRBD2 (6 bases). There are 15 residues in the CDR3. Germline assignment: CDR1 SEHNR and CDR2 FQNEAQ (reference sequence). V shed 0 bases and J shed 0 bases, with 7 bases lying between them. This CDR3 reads CASSLAGTSTDTQYF. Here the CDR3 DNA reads TGTGCCAGCAGCTTAGCGGGGACTAGCACAGATACGCAGTATTTT.

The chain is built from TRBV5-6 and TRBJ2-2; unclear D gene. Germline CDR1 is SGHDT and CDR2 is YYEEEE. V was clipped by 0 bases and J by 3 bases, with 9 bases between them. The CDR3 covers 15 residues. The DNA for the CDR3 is TGTGCCAGCAGCTTGGCTTTTACAGACACCGGGGAGCTGTTTTTT. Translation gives CASSLAFTDTGELFF.

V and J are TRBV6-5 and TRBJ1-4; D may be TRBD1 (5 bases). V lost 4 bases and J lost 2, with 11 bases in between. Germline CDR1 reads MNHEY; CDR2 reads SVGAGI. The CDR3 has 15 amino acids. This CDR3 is CASSSAGGTNEKLFF. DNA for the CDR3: TGTGCCAGCAGTTCCGCGGGGGGTACTAATGAAAAACTGTTTTTT.

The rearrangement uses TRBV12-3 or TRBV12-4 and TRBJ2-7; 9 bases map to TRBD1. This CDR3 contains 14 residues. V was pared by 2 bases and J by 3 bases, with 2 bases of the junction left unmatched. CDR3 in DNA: TGTGCCAGCAGTTTATGGGACAGGGTCTACGAGCAGTACTTC. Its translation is CASSLWDRVYEQYF.

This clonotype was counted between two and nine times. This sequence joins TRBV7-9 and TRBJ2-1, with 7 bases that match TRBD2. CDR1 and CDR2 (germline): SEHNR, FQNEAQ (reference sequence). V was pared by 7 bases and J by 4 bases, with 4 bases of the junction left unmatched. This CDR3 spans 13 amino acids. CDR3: CASTPGGYNEQFF. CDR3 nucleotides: TGTGCCAGCACCCCGGGGGGTTACAATGAGCAGTTCTTC.

The CDR3 DNA reads as TGTGCCAGCAGCCAAGAAGGACTAGCGGTAGGCTATGAGCAGTTCTTC. Translated, it gives CASSQEGLAVGYEQFF. This sequence joins TRBV4-2 and TRBJ2-5, with 10 nucleotides matching TRBD2. With the DNA end fitting TRBJ2-1 better, the J assignment may be wrong. Germline values: CDR1 LGHNA, CDR2 YNFKEQ. CDR3 length equals 16 residues.

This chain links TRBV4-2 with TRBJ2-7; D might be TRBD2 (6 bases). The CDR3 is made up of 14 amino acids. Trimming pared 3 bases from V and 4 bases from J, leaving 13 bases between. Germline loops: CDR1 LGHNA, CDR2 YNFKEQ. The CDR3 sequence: CASSQLAGWYEQYF. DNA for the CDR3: TGTGCCAGCAGCCAGCTTGCGGGGTGGTACGAGCAGTACTTC.

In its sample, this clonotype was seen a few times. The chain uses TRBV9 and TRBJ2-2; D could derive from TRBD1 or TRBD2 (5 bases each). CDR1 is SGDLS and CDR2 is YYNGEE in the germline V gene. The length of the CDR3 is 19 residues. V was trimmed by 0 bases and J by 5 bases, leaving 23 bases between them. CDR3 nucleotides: TGTGCCAGCAGCGTAGCCTCCGGGACCTATGCGGTCGAGACCGGGGAGCTGTTTTTT. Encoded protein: CASSVASGTYAVETGELFF.

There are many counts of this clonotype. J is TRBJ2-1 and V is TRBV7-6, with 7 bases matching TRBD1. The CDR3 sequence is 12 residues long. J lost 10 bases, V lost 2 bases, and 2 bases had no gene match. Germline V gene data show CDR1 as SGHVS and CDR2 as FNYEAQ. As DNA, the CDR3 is TGTGCCAGCAGCTTAAGACAGGGAGAGCAGTTCTTC. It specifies CASSLRQGEQFF.

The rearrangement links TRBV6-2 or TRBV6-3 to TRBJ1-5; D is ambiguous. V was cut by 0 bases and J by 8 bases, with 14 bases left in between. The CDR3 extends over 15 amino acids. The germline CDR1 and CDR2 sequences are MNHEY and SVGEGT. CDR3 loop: CASSYSKGDREPQHF. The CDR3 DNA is TGTGCCAGCAGTTACTCGAAGGGTGACCGGGAGCCCCAGCATTTT.

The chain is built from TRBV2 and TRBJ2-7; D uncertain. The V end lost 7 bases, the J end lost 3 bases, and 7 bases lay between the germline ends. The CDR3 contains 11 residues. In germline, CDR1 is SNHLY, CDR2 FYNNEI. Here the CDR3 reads CASNGDYEQYF. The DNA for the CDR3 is TGTGCCAGCAATGGGGACTACGAGCAGTACTTC.

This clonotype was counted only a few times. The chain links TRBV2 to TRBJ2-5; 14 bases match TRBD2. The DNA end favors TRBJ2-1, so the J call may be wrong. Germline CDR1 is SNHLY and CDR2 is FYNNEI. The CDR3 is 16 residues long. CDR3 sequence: CASSETGTSGGGEQFF. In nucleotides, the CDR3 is TGTGCCAGCAGTGAAACGGGGACTAGCGGGGGCGGTGAGCAGTTCTTC.

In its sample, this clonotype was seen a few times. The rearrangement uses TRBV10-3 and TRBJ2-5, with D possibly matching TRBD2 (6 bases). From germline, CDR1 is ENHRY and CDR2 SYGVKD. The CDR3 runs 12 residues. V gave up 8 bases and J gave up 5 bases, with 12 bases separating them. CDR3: CAIQDGGETQYF. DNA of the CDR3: TGTGCCATCCAGGATGGGGGGGAGACCCAGTACTTC.

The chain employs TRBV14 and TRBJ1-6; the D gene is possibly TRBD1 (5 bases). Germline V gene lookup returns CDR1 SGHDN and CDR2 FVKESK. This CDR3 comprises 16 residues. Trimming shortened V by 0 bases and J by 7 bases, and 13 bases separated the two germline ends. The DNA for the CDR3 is TGTGCCAGCAGCCAAGATGCAGGGTCTCGGAATTCACCCCTCCACTTT. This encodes CASSQDAGSRNSPLHF.

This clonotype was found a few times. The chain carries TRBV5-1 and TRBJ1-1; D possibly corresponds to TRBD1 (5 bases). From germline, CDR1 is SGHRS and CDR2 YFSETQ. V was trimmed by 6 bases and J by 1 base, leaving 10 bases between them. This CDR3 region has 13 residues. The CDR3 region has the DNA TGCGCCAGCAAGACAGTTCCGAACACTGAAGCTTTCTTT. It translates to CASKTVPNTEAFF.

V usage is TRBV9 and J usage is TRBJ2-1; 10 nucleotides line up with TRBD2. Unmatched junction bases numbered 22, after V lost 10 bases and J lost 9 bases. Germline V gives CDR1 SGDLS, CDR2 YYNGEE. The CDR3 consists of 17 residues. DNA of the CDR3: TGTGCCGTTCCTTCCAGCGGGGGGGCCGGGGTGAATGGTGAGCAGTTCTTC. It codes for CAVPSSGGAGVNGEQFF.

The CDR3 is CASSFTSGSNTGELFF. CDR3 nucleotide sequence: TGTGCCAGCAGTTTCACTAGCGGGTCAAACACCGGGGAGCTGTTTTTT. V is TRBV12-3 or TRBV12-4 and J is TRBJ2-2; 9 bases are shared with TRBD2. V lost 3 bases to trimming and J lost 2 bases; unmatched junction nucleotides: 4. This CDR3 has 16 residues.

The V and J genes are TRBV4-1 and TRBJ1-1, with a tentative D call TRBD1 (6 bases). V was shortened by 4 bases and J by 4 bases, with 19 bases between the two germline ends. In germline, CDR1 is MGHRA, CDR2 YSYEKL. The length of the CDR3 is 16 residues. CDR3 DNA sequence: TGCGCCAGCAGCCGAGGACCAGGGGAGAGAAGCACTGAAGCTTTCTTT. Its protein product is CASSRGPGERSTEAFF.

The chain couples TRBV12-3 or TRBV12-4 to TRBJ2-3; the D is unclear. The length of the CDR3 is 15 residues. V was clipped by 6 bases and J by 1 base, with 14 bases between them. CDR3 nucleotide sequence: TGTGCCAGCAGCCTAGGCACCCCGCGCACAGATACGCAGTATTTT. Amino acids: CASSLGTPRTDTQYF.

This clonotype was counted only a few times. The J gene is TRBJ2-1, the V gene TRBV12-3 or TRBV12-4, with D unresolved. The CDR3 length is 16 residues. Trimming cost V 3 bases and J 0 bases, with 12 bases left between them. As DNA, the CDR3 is TGTGCCAGCAGTTTTCCGTCTGGCGGCTCCTACAATGAGCAGTTCTTC. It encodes CASSFPSGGSYNEQFF.

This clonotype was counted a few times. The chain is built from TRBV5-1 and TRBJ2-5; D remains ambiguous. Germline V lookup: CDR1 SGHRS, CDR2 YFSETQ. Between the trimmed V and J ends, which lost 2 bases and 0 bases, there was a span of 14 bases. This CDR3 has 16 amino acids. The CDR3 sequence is CASSFLAGENQETQYF. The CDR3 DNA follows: TGCGCCAGCAGCTTTTTGGCCGGCGAAAACCAAGAGACCCAGTACTTC.

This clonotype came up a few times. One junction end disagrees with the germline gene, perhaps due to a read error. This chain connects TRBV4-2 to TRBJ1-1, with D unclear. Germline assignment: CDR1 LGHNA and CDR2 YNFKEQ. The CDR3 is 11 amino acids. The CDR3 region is CASSQETGSVF. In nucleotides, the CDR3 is TGTGCCAGCAGCCAAGAGACTGGGAGTGTCTTT.